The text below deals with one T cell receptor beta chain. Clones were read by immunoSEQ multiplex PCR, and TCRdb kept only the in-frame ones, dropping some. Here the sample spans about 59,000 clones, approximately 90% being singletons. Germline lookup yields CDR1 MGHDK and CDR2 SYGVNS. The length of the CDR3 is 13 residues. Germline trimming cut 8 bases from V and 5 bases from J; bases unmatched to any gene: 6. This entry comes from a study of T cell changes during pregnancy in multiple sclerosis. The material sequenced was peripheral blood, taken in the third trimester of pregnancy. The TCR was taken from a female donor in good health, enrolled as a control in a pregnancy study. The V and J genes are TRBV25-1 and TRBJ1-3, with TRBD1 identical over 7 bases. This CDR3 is CASSTGARNTIYF. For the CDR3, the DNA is TGTGCCAGCTCAACAGGGGCACGAAACACCATATATTTT. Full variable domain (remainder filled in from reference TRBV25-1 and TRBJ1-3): EADIYQTPRYLVIGTGKKITLECSQTMGHDKMYWYQQDPGMELHLIHYSYGVNSTEKGDLSSESTVSRIRTEHFPLTLESARPSHTSQYLCASSTGARNTIYFGEGSWLTVV.